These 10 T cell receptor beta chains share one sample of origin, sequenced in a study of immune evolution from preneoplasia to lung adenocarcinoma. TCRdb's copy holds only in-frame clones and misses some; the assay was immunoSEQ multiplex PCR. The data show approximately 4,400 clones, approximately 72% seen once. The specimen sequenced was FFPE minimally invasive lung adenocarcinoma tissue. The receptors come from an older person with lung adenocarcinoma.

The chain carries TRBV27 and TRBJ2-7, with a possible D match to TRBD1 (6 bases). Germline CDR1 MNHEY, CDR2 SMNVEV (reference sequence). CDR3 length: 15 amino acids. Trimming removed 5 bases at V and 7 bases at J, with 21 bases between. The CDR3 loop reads CASSTQGDKFGEQYF. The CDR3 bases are TGTGCCAGCAGTACACAGGGTGATAAGTTTGGAGAGCAGTACTTC.

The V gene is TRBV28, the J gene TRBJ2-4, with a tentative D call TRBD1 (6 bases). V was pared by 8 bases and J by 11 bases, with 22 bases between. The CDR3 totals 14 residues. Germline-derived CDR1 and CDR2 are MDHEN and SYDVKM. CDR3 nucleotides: TGTGCCAGCGGACGACCAGGGGTAGAATGGCTTCAGTACTTC. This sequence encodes CASGRPGVEWLQYF.

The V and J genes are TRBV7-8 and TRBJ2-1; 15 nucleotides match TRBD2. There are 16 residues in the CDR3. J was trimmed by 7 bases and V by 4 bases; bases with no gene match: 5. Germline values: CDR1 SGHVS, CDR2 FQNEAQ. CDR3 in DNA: TGTGCCAGCAGCTCGGGACTAGCGGGGGGAAGGAATGAGCAGTTCTTC. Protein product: CASSSGLAGGRNEQFF. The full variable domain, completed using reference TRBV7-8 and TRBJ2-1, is GAGVSQSPRYKVAKRGQDVALRCDPISGHVSLFWYQQALGQGPEFLTYFQNEAQLDKSGLPSDRFFAERPEGSVSTLKIQRTQQEDSAVYLCASSSGLAGGRNEQFFGPGTRLTVL.

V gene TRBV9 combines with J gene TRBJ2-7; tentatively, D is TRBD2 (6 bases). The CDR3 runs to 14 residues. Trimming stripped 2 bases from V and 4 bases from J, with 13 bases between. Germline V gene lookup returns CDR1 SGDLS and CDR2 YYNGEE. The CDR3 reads CASSVGGRGYEQYF. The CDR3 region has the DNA TGTGCCAGCAGCGTCGGAGGGAGAGGGTACGAGCAGTACTTC.

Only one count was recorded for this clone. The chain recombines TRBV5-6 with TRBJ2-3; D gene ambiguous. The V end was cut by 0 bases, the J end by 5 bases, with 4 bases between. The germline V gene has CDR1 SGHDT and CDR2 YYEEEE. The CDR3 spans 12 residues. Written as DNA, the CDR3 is TGTGCCAGCAGCTTGGCAGGAGATACGCAGTATTTT. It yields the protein CASSLAGDTQYF.

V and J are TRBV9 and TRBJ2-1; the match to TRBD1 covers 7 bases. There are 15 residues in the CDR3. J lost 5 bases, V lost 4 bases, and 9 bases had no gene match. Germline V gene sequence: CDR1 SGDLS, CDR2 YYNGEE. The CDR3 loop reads CASSPQTGLNNEQFF. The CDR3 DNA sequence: TGTGCCAGCAGCCCCCAGACAGGGCTGAACAATGAGCAGTTCTTC.

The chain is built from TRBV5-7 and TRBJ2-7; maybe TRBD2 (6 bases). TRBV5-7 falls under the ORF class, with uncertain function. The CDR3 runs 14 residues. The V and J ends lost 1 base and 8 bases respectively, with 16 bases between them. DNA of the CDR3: TGTGCCAGCAGCTTGTGGGCTAGCGTCGGTAAGCAGTACTTC. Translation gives CASSLWASVGKQYF.

Written as DNA, the CDR3 is TGCGCCAGCAGCTTGGTATCTAGCTCAATCCCTGGAAACACCATATATTTT. As protein: CASSLVSSSIPGNTIYF. The chain employs TRBV5-1 and TRBJ1-3; unclear D gene. V lost 0 bases and J lost 2, with 15 bases in between. The CDR3 contains 17 residues. CDR1 is SGHRS, CDR2 YFSETQ, per germline.

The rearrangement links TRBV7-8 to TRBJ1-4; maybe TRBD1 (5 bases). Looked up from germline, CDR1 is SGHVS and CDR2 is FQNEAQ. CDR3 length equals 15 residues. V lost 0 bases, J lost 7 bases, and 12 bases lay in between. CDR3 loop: CASSLAQGMTEKLFF. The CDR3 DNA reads TGTGCCAGCAGCTTAGCGCAGGGTATGACTGAAAAACTGTTTTTT. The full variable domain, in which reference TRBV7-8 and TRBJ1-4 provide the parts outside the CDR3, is GAGVSQSPRYKVAKRGQDVALRCDPISGHVSLFWYQQALGQGPEFLTYFQNEAQLDKSGLPSDRFFAERPEGSVSTLKIQRTQQEDSAVYLCASSLAQGMTEKLFFGSGTQLSVL.

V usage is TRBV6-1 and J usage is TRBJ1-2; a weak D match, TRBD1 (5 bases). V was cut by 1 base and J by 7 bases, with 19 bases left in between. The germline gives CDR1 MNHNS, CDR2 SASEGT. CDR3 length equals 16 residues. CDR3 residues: CASSEGWGPLYSGYTF. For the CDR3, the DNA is TGTGCCAGCAGTGAAGGCTGGGGACCTTTATACTCTGGCTACACCTTC.